This entry is about one T cell receptor beta chain. The antigen remains undetermined. Per the germline V gene, CDR1 is MNHEY and CDR2 is SVGAGI. Trimming took 2 bases from V and 6 from J, leaving 15 bases between them. The CDR3 totals 15 residues. Only in-frame clones appear in the TCRdb table, and some are missing; sequencing was by immunoSEQ multiplex PCR. The sample holds around 130,000 clones, roughly 87% seen once. The data belong to a study of T cell responses to AZD1222 COVID-19 vaccine. Whole-study results and caveats: Baseline serostatus was positive in only five to seven AZD1222 recipients. White British ancestry dominated among donors, who included more females, and clonal diversity was possibly underestimated. Increased Spike-specific TCR breadth and depth were observed after two AZD1222 doses. A reported finding is that nearly half of spike-specific TCRs target unmutated variant regions.

This receptor was identified in an adult who received the AZD1222 COVID-19 vaccine. The chain links TRBV6-5 to TRBJ2-3; D may correspond to TRBD1 or TRBD2 (6 bases each). Sequencing used peripheral blood, obtained 28 days after the second AZD1222 dose. The CDR3 region is CASSYAGTSGDTQYF. The CDR3, as DNA: TGTGCCAGCAGTTACGCCGGGACAAGCGGGGATACGCAGTATTTT.